The 29 T cell receptor beta chains reported below all come from one sample, sequenced in a study of shared clonotypes between healthy human individuals. Naivety among CD8 cells was defined by CD45RO negativity and positive CCR7 selection, thereby excluding terminally differentiated effector memory CD45RA+ cells. This table comes from immunoSEQ multiplex PCR, and its TCRdb copy is limited to in-frame clones, with some not included. Of millions of clones listed, about 95% are singletons. The sequencing sample was made of naive CD8+ T cells sorted from blood. The receptor set was obtained from a man younger than 30 in good health.

The chain employs TRBV5-1 and TRBJ2-5, with D possibly matching TRBD2 (5 bases). The germline CDR1 and CDR2 sequences are SGHRS and YFSETQ. The CDR3 consists of 14 residues. Trimming took 4 bases from V and 4 from J, leaving 14 bases between them. The CDR3 sequence: CASSRDSSRETQYF. CDR3 coding DNA: TGCGCCAGCAGCCGTGACTCTAGCCGAGAGACCCAGTACTTC.

The chain is built from TRBV10-1 and TRBJ2-5; possibly TRBD2 for D (6 bases). Germline lookup yields CDR1 WNHNN and CDR2 SYGVQD (reference sequence). The CDR3 runs 12 residues. The CDR3 here is CTRAGSKETQYF. Written as DNA, the CDR3 is TGCACAAGGGCGGGATCTAAAGAGACCCAGTACTTC.

The genes are TRBV29-1 and TRBJ2-7, with D maybe TRBD2 (5 bases). The CDR3 extends over 14 amino acids. The germline gives CDR1 SQVTM, CDR2 ANQGSEA. CDR3 DNA: TGCAGTGCCCGAGTGCCGGGAAGCTCCTACGAGCAGTACTTC. Residues: CSARVPGSSYEQYF.

The chain links TRBV7-5 to TRBJ2-7; the D call TRBD1 from the table was never checked on the DNA. TRBV7-5 is given as a pseudogene. This CDR3 is built from 17 residues. CDR3 nucleotides: TGTGCCAGAAGCTCAACCTCCGGGACAGGGAGCTCCTACGAGCAGTACTTC. This gives the protein CARSSTSGTGSSYEQYF.

This clone was observed a single time. The chain combines TRBV9 with TRBJ2-1, with 10 nucleotides matching TRBD2. The V gene end was trimmed by 0 bases and the J gene end by 7 bases; junction bases not matched to a gene: 7. Germline V gene sequence: CDR1 SGDLS, CDR2 YYNGEE. This CDR3 is built from 16 residues. The CDR3 spells CASSVGLAGEVNEQFF. As DNA, the CDR3 is TGTGCCAGCAGCGTAGGCCTAGCGGGAGAGGTAAATGAGCAGTTCTTC.

Comments on this clone: The same CDR3 is also encoded by other DNA sequences in this sample. The chain has TRBV13 and TRBJ1-1, with D possibly being TRBD1 (5 bases). V shed 3 bases and J shed 4 bases, with 6 bases lying between them. The CDR3 is 12 amino acids. The germline CDR1 and CDR2 sequences are PRHDT and FYEKMQ (reference sequence). Written as DNA, the CDR3 is TGTGCCAGCAGCTTGAGGGGCACTGAAGCTTTCTTT. It codes for CASSLRGTEAFF. The entire variable domain, with the rest obtained from reference TRBV13 and TRBJ1-1, is as follows: AAGVIQSPRHLIKEKRETATLKCYPIPRHDTVYWYQQGPGQDPQFLISFYEKMQSDKGSIPDRFSAQQFSDYHSELNMSSLELGDSALYFCASSLRGTEAFFGQGTRLTVV.

This clone was found once. The DNA is left out, because the CDR3 cannot be placed on it with certainty; the CDR3 is given as TCRdb lists it. The V call is TRBV30, the J call TRBJ2-7. The germline CDR1 and CDR2 sequences are GTSNPN and SVGIG (reference sequence). The CDR3 region is 12 residues in length, termini included. This chain's CDR3 is CAWSVGLGSLCF.

The V and J genes are TRBV7-9 and TRBJ2-7; 10 bases align to TRBD2. Germline V lookup: CDR1 SEHNR, CDR2 FQNEAQ (reference sequence). J was trimmed by 0 bases and V by 4 bases; bases with no gene match: 3. The CDR3 is 15 residues long. CDR3 sequence reads: CASSSTSGPSYEQYF. The CDR3 bases are TGTGCCAGCAGCTCGACTAGCGGGCCCTCCTACGAGCAGTACTTC.

As concerns this clone: The sample carries other DNA sequences with the same CDR3. V gene TRBV5-4 combines with J gene TRBJ2-7, with 7 bases fitting TRBD2. Germline V gives CDR1 SGHNT, CDR2 YYREEE (reference sequence). Losses at the gene ends were 3 bases for V and 6 bases for J; bases not matched to a gene: 0. This CDR3 region has 11 residues. The CDR3 region has the DNA TGTGCCAGCAGCTCGGGGGGCGAGCAGTACTTC. Translating gives CASSSGGEQYF.

The chain combines TRBV28 with TRBJ2-6; D is unresolved. The CDR3 contains 17 residues. V lost 4 bases to trimming and J lost 5 bases, with 18 bases between them. CDR1 is MDHEN and CDR2 is SYDVKM in the germline V gene. CDR3 in amino acids: CASSSGVTQSRANVLTF. CDR3 DNA: TGTGCCAGCAGTTCCGGAGTGACACAAAGTCGGGCCAACGTCCTGACTTTC.

This clone is a singleton in its sample. The V gene is TRBV10-3, the J gene TRBJ2-1; perhaps D is TRBD1 or TRBD2 (5 bases each). The CDR3 totals 15 residues. Germline V gene data show CDR1 as ENHRY and CDR2 as SYGVKD. Trimming stripped 10 bases from V and 5 bases from J, with 21 bases between. The CDR3 DNA is TGTGCCACGTTTTCGGGGACGGGGATCCACAATGAGCAGTTCTTC. Translated: CATFSGTGIHNEQFF.

The chain recombines TRBV25-1 with TRBJ1-2, with a possible D match to TRBD1 (5 bases). Per germline, CDR1 MGHDK and CDR2 SYGVNS. This CDR3 spans 12 amino acids. Between the trimmed V and J ends, which lost 8 bases and 4 bases, there was a span of 11 bases. CDR3 nucleotide sequence: TGTGCCAGCTGGGAAAGGGGCTATGGCTACACCTTC. Its translation is CASWERGYGYTF.

V and J are TRBV9 and TRBJ2-3; D may match TRBD1 or TRBD2 (6 bases each). There are 20 residues in the CDR3. Germline V gene lookup returns CDR1 SGDLS and CDR2 YYNGEE. V lost 0 bases to trimming and J lost 3 bases, with 26 bases between them. CDR3 nucleotide sequence: TGTGCCAGCAGCGTAGATGATCCGGGAGTGATGATAGGGGGGACAGATACGCAGTATTTT. Translated: CASSVDDPGVMIGGTDTQYF.

This sequence joins TRBV14 and TRBJ2-7; no clear D gene. Germline lookup yields CDR1 SGHDN and CDR2 FVKESK. The length of the CDR3 is 12 residues. The ends were cut back, 3 bases at V and 3 bases at J, with 6 bases in the middle. CDR3 in DNA: TGTGCCAGCAGCCACCACAGCTACGAGCAGTACTTC. This codes for CASSHHSYEQYF.

V usage is TRBV29-1 and J usage is TRBJ2-1; D is unclear. V was clipped by 0 bases and J by 10 bases, with 19 bases between them. Germline V gene sequence: CDR1 SQVTM, CDR2 ANQGSEA. This CDR3 is built from 15 residues. The CDR3 region has the DNA TGCAGCGTTGAAGACCCGAGCGTAATGTTGATAGAGCAGTTCTTC. Amino acid sequence: CSVEDPSVMLIEQFF.

The chain links TRBV5-4 to TRBJ2-7; D ambiguous. Germline loops: CDR1 SGHNT, CDR2 YYREEE (reference sequence). The CDR3 length is 12 residues. V was shortened by 2 bases and J by 6 bases, with 9 bases between the two germline ends. The CDR3 DNA reads as TGTGCCAGCAGCTTTCCATCGGCCGAGCAGTACTTC. Protein sequence: CASSFPSAEQYF.

CDR3 region: CASSQGVGEQYF. The CDR3 nucleotides are TGCGCCAGCAGCCAAGGAGTAGGGGAGCAGTACTTC. The chain uses TRBV4-1 and TRBJ2-7; D gene uncertain. V lost 1 base and J lost 7, with 8 bases in between. Germline-derived CDR1 and CDR2 are MGHRA and YSYEKL. The CDR3 loop spans 12 amino acids.

About this clone: Other DNA sequences in this specimen translate into the identical CDR3. The V gene is TRBV6-5, the J gene TRBJ1-1; 9 bases align to TRBD1. Germline values: CDR1 MNHEY, CDR2 SVGAGI. Trimming took 5 bases from V and 3 from J; bases not matched to a gene: 1. The CDR3 spans 13 residues. The chain's CDR3 is CASSDRGDTEAFF. The CDR3 region has the DNA TGTGCCAGCAGTGACAGGGGGGACACTGAAGCTTTCTTT.

V is TRBV27 and J is TRBJ2-2; 9 bases align to TRBD1. This CDR3 has 18 amino acids. V shed 1 base and J 1 base; nucleotides not matched to a gene: 7. Germline CDR1 MNHEY, CDR2 SMNVEV (reference sequence). The CDR3 protein is CASSLYSPGQGNTGELFF. In DNA form, the CDR3 reads TGTGCCAGCAGTTTATATTCACCGGGACAGGGGAACACCGGGGAGCTGTTTTTT.

On this clone itself: This sample includes further DNA sequences coding for the same CDR3. The DNA for the CDR3 is TGTGCCACCAGCAGGTTGGGCGAGCAGTTCTTC. Translation gives CATSRLGEQFF. The chain carries TRBV15 and TRBJ2-1; no firm D call. The CDR3 is made up of 11 amino acids. Trimming left V 3 bases short and J 10 bases short, with 7 bases between. Germline values: CDR1 LNHNV, CDR2 YYDKDF (reference sequence).

This clone has just one count. This sequence joins TRBV4-3 and TRBJ2-7; D remains ambiguous. V was pared by 1 base and J by 4 bases, with 8 bases between. The CDR3 loop spans 13 amino acids. Germline V gene data show CDR1 as LGHNA and CDR2 as YSLEER. The CDR3 loop is CASSQGAWYEQYF. CDR3 nucleotide sequence: TGCGCCAGCAGCCAAGGGGCCTGGTACGAGCAGTACTTC.

The chain carries TRBV14 and TRBJ2-1, with TRBD2 identical over 10 bases. Trimming at V came to 2 bases and at J to 4 bases, leaving 14 bases not matched to a gene. The CDR3 spans 19 residues. The germline V gene has CDR1 SGHDN and CDR2 FVKESK. CDR3 sequence (DNA): TGTGCCAGCAGCCAAAGTCGTAGCGGGAGGTCAGGGTTGTACAATGAGCAGTTCTTC. It is translated as CASSQSRSGRSGLYNEQFF. Combining the CDR3 with reference TRBV14 and TRBJ2-1 gives the whole variable domain EAGVTQFPSHSVIEKGQTVTLRCDPISGHDNLYWYRRVMGKEIKFLLHFVKESKQDESGMPNNRFLAERTGGTYSTLKVQPAELEDSGVYFCASSQSRSGRSGLYNEQFFGPGTRLTVL.

This chain links TRBV7-3 with TRBJ2-7, with D perhaps TRBD1 (5 bases). The CDR3 loop spans 13 amino acids. Germline V gene lookup returns CDR1 SGHTA and CDR2 FQGTGA. The V and J ends lost 2 bases and 3 bases respectively, with 8 bases between them. CDR3 sequence reads: CASSLWQGYEQYF. The CDR3 DNA sequence: TGTGCCAGCAGCTTATGGCAGGGCTACGAGCAGTACTTC.

The chain carries TRBV4-1 and TRBJ2-7; no firm D call. V gave up 0 bases and J gave up 0 bases, with 9 bases separating them. CDR3 length: 15 residues. Germline V lookup: CDR1 MGHRA, CDR2 YSYEKL. CDR3 loop: CASSQERLLSYEQYF. Written as DNA, the CDR3 is TGCGCCAGCAGCCAAGAGCGGCTACTCTCCTACGAGCAGTACTTC.

This chain joins TRBV5-6 and TRBJ2-7, with a weak D call TRBD2 (6 bases). Germline loops: CDR1 SGHDT, CDR2 YYEEEE. With 4 bases removed from V and 0 bases from J, the gap between germline ends came to 11 bases. This CDR3 spans 14 amino acids. As DNA, the CDR3 is TGTGCCAGCAGCATGGCTAGCGTCTCCTACGAGCAGTACTTC. Translated, it gives CASSMASVSYEQYF.

This chain links TRBV4-1 with TRBJ2-1, with D perhaps being TRBD1 or TRBD2 (5 bases each). Trimming took 1 base from V and 7 from J, leaving 11 bases between them. The CDR3 consists of 14 residues. Germline CDR1 is MGHRA and CDR2 is YSYEKL. The CDR3, as DNA: TGCGCCAGCAGCCAAGGGGGGTCCGGAAATGAGCAGTTCTTC. Its translation: CASSQGGSGNEQFF.

This clone appeared once. The chain combines TRBV7-9 with TRBJ2-5; D uncertain. This CDR3 is 13 amino acids long. Germline V gene sequence: CDR1 SEHNR, CDR2 FQNEAQ (reference sequence). Between the trimmed V and J ends, which lost 1 base and 5 bases, there was a span of 8 bases. The CDR3 bases are TGTGCCAGCAGCTTAGTGGCGCCTGAGACCCAGTACTTC. This codes for CASSLVAPETQYF.

The CDR3 region is CASSQDWGGKAFF. The DNA for the CDR3 is TGTGCCAGCAGCCAAGATTGGGGAGGGAAAGCTTTCTTT. V and J are TRBV14 and TRBJ1-1; D is undetermined. Trimming took 0 bases from V and 9 from J, leaving 11 bases between them. This CDR3 is built from 13 residues. Germline V gene sequence: CDR1 SGHDN, CDR2 FVKESK.

The chain has TRBV4-1 and TRBJ1-3; TRBD1 matches 7 bases. The trim removed 4 bases at V and 7 bases at J, leaving 7 bases unmatched. CDR3 length: 14 amino acids. The germline CDR1 and CDR2 sequences are MGHRA and YSYEKL. CDR3 bases: TGCGCCAGCAGCCCGACAGGGTACGGGAACACCATATATTTT. Its translation: CASSPTGYGNTIYF.